This entry concerns a single T cell receptor (beta chain). This clone was detected only a few times. Its antigen target is currently unknown. No base quality values were provided; no much bigger clone lies one nucleotide off. CDR1 and CDR2 are read off the germline V gene as SGHDT and YYEEEE. The CDR3 covers 15 residues, taking in both the cysteine and the phenylalanine. The only DNA kept is the CDR3, 45 bases in frame from the first base. The V end loses 0 bases and the J end loses 1 base, and a stretch of 10 bases separates them. This sample was taken from a study of vaccination effects on CD4 cells after COVID-19 (dated by TCRdb to the early 2020s). Study-level background: Two doses of either the BNT162b2 or the mRNA-1273 mRNA SARS-CoV-2 vaccine were administered to participants. The study compared SARS-CoV-2 spike-specific CD4+ TCR repertoires before and after mRNA vaccination in COVID-19 convalescent patients and infection-naive vaccine recipients. The full study included over 8 COVID-19 convalescent patients and a few SARS-CoV-2-naive healthy vaccine recipients. The Oncomine TCR Beta short-read assay on an Illumina iSeq 100 was used to sequence cultures from other donors in the study.

The ViraFEST assay stimulated PBMC with viral peptide pools and then used TCR sequencing to identify antigen-specific CD4+ T cell clonotypes by expansion. After less than 13 days of culture, CD4+ T cells were isolated with the EasySep CD4+ T cell isolation kit. The absence of prior SARS-CoV-2 infection in healthy vaccine recipients was confirmed by negative nucleocapsid antibodies before and after vaccination. Each well held roughly 2.2 million PBMC cultured in IMDM containing approximately 5.3% human AB serum, around 9.3 IU/ml IL-2 and gentamicin, along with roughly 10 ug/ml peptides. Half of the culture medium was replaced with fresh IL-2-containing medium on days 3 and 7. Unless noted otherwise, every peptide stimulation condition was grown in triplicate wells. PBMC were separated from whole blood using Ficoll-Paque Plus gradient centrifugation and were then either cryopreserved at -140C or used fresh. Overlapping peptide pools spanned the spike proteins of SARS-CoV-2 and the common cold coronaviruses HCoV-NL63, HCoV-OC43 and HCoV-229E. The QIAamp micro DNA kit was used to extract genomic DNA from the cultured CD4+ T cells.

Paper-wide results and their limitations: Only a small number of convalescent patients were included, and no early post-infection timepoints were available, which limited the study. Among healthy vaccine recipients, nearly all vaccine-induced clones were SARS-CoV-2 mono-reactive, and only 1 of 255 was cross-reactive with common cold coronaviruses. Both infection-induced and vaccine-induced clones contracted markedly at late post-vaccination timepoints, which is consistent with waning T cell responses.

The library came from the immunoSEQ multiplex PCR assay. DNA from the cultured and isolated CD4+ T cells underwent TCR beta CDR3 sequencing. The paper's processing steps were these. The analysis removed non-productive TCR sequences, trimmed reads to the CDR3 region, and retained only CDR3s that were 7 or more amino acids long. Antigen-specific clonotypes were identified with the MANAFEST web app by comparing expansion in peptide wells against reference cultures. To count as positive, a clone had to show expansion at FDR<0.05 compared with the reference and with all other wells, an odds ratio above 5, and a frequency above 0.1% in two replicate wells. A clonotype was defined as cross-reactive if the clonotype was significantly expanded both in SARS-CoV-2 spike wells and in at least one common cold coronavirus spike condition. CDR3 similarity was assessed by Levenshtein distance using the stringdist R package, and unrooted trees were constructed with ape in R 3.6.1. TCRdb provides this immuneACCESS table in a form limited to in-frame rearrangements. Some clones are lacking; in checked studies, under half of them reflect an unresolved V gene, and why the rest are absent is not known. V, J and clone size are taken as reported in that table, and D and trimming were inferred from the DNA itself. The table for this sample lists about 24,000 clones; just under 75% of them were counted only once. The ten largest clones add up to roughly 3.3% of the sample.

This chain is built from TRBV5-6 and TRBJ1-1, with no D gene named confidently. The sequence was obtained from a human donor who received a COVID-19 vaccine. Sequences were derived from CD4+ T cells from PBMCs cultured with SARS-CoV-2 spike peptides, sampled before COVID-19 vaccination. The cell subset or site label on this specimen signifies: SARS-CoV-2 spike overlapping peptide pool stimulation. The CDR3 region: CASSLGLVKNTEAFF. The bases are TGTGCCAGCAGCTTGGGACTTGTGAAGAACACTGAAGCTTTCTTT.